Following are 8 T cell receptor beta chains from one sample sequenced in a study of T cells after yellow fever vaccination. Each CDR3 protein gets one entry after TCRdb re-called the 5' RACE reads with MiXCR. The sample consists of 620,000 or so distinct CDR3 sequences, 9% to 15% of them appearing once. This specimen was PBMCs, taken on the day of the yellow fever booster vaccination. The receptors derive from a man aged 25 to 45 who received the YFV17D yellow fever vaccine.

J is TRBJ2-5 and V is TRBV9; 9 bases fit TRBD2. After removal of 0 bases from V and 1 base from J, the junction contained 4 bases not matched to a gene. This CDR3 has 16 residues. Per the germline V gene, CDR1 is SGDLS and CDR2 is YYNGEE. This chain's CDR3 is CASSVAVREGQETQYF. In DNA, the CDR3 is TGTGCCAGCAGCGTAGCAGTGCGGGAGGGCCAAGAGACCCAGTACTTC.

This clonotype was detected a few times. This chain links TRBV5-1 with TRBJ2-3; 10 nucleotides match TRBD2. Germline V lookup: CDR1 SGHRS, CDR2 YFSETQ. V trimming: 3 bases; J trimming: 3 bases; junction bases outside the gene matches: 7. The CDR3 runs to 16 residues. DNA of the CDR3: TGCGCCAGCAGCTGGATTACTAGCGGGACGACAGATACGCAGTATTTT. Its protein product is CASSWITSGTTDTQYF.

This chain joins TRBV7-3 and TRBJ2-3; 9 bases are a match to TRBD2. This CDR3 is built from 16 residues. The V segment lost 5 bases and the J segment 1 base; nucleotides outside the gene matches: 7. The germline V gene has CDR1 SGHTA and CDR2 FQGTGA. In DNA, the CDR3 is TGTGCCAGCAGCCCGACCCGACTAGCGGGCACAGATACGCAGTATTTT. Amino acids: CASSPTRLAGTDTQYF.

In its sample, this clonotype was seen a few times. This rearrangement joins TRBV5-1 to TRBJ2-1, with 13 nucleotides matching TRBD2. This CDR3 contains 15 residues. V trimming: 5 bases; J trimming: 8 bases; junction bases outside the gene matches: 7. CDR1 and CDR2 from the germline V gene are SGHRS and YFSETQ. The CDR3 DNA sequence: TGCGCCAGCAGGAGGACTAGCGGGAGTGTAGATGAGCAGTTCTTC. It encodes CASRRTSGSVDEQFF.

The chain links TRBV3-1 to TRBJ2-3, with D possibly being TRBD2 (6 bases). The CDR3 runs to 14 residues. From germline, CDR1 is LGHDT and CDR2 YNNKEL (reference sequence). V was pared by 0 bases and J by 8 bases, with 12 bases between. The CDR3 spells CASSQDLGTRTQYF. In nucleotides, the CDR3 is TGTGCCAGCAGCCAAGATCTAGGGACTCGTACGCAGTATTTT.

The rearrangement joins TRBV7-9 to TRBJ2-5; the match to TRBD2 covers 10 bases. With 0 bases clipped from V and 2 bases from J, the junction kept 3 bases outside the gene matches. Germline V gene sequence: CDR1 SEHNR, CDR2 FQNEAQ (reference sequence). The CDR3 runs 16 residues. CDR3 residues: CASSLAETSGQETQYF. The CDR3 coding sequence is TGTGCCAGCAGCTTAGCGGAGACTAGCGGGCAAGAGACCCAGTACTTC.

This rearrangement joins TRBV3-1 to TRBJ2-7; 7 nucleotides match TRBD1. Germline-derived CDR1 and CDR2 are LGHDT and YNNKEL (reference sequence). V was pared by 1 base and J by 8 bases, with 11 bases of the junction left unmatched. The CDR3 sequence is 15 residues long. The CDR3 region has the DNA TGTGCCAGCAGCCAAGGGGGTGGGACAGCTGCAAAGCAGTACTTC. It yields the protein CASSQGGGTAAKQYF.

The rearrangement links TRBV24-1 to TRBJ2-1; 9 nucleotides line up with TRBD1. V shed 4 bases and J 0 bases; nucleotides not matched to a gene: 3. This CDR3 has 16 amino acids. CDR1 KGHDR and CDR2 SFDVKD come from the germline V gene. The CDR3 sequence: CATSEPQGASYNEQFF. The CDR3 nucleotides are TGTGCCACCAGTGAACCACAGGGGGCCTCCTACAATGAGCAGTTCTTC.